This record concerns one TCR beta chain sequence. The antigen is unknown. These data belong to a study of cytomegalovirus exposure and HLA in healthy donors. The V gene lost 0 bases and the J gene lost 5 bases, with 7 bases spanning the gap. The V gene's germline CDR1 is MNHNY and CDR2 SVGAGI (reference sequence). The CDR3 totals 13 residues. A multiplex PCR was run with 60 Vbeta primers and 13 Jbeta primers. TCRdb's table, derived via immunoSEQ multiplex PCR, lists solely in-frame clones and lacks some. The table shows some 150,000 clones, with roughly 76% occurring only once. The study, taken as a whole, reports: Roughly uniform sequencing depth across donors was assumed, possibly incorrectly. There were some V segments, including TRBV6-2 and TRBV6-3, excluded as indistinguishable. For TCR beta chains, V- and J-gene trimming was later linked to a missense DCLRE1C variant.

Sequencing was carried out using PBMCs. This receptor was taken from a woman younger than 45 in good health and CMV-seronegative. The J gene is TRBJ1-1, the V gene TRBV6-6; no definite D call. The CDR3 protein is CASSYSRVTEAFF. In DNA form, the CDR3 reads TGTGCCAGCAGTTACTCTCGGGTGACTGAAGCTTTCTTT.